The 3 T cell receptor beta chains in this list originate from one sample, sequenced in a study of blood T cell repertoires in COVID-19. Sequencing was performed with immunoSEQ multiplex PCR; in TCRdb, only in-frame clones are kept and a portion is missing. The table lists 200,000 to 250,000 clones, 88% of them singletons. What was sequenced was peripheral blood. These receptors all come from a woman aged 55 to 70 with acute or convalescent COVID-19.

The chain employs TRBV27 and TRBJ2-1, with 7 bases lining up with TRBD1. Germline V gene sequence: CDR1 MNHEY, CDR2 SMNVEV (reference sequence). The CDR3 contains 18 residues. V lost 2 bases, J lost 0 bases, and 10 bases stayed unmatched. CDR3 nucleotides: TGTGCCAGCAGTTTACCGATTTCCGGGACAGACTCCTACAATGAGCAGTTCTTC. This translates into CASSLPISGTDSYNEQFF.

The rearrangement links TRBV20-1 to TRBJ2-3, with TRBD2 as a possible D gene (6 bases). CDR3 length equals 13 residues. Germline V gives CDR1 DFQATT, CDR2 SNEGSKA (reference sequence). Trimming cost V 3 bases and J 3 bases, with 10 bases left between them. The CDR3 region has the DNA TGCAGTGCTAGTGCCGGGAGTACAGATACGCAGTATTTT. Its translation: CSASAGSTDTQYF.

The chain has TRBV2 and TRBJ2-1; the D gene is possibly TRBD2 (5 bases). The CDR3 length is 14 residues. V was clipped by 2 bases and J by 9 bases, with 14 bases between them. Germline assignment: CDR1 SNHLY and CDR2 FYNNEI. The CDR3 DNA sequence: TGTGCCAGCAGTGAATATAGTGGAGGCGGTGAGCAGTTCTTC. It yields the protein CASSEYSGGGEQFF.